This is a list of T cell receptor beta chains from one sample in a study of human T cells and chemical hapten exposure. TCRdb itself ran the RACE reads through MiXCR, one entry per CDR3 protein. Of 300,000 to 400,000 distinct CDR3 sequences in the sample, 5% to 6.5% were seen once. The sequenced sample was whole blood, obtained in connection with sensitization to the hapten diphenylcyclopropenone (DPC). Receptors were obtained from a woman between 50 and 59 years old with alopecia areata. Some clones in this sample may be carry-over from other donors' samples. The CDR3 runs from the conserved cysteine through the conserved F or W. The D gene is left open where the match is weak. Clone size is not always given. Where it is, it says once, few, many or a class for expanded clones.

d_gene	v_gene	abundance	j_gene	CDR3aa	CDR3nt
NA	TRBV19	few	TRBJ2-1	CASSPSTRGQNNEQFF	TGTGCCAGTAGCCCGTCGACTAGAGGACAGAACAATGAGCAGTTCTTC
TRBD1	TRBV12-3/TRBV12-4	NA	TRBJ1-2	CASTSDRDYGYTF	TGTGCCAGCACCTCAGACAGGGACTATGGCTACACCTTC
NA	TRBV5-6	NA	TRBJ1-1	CASSPWGVDAFF	TGTGCCAGCAGCCCTTGGGGCGTCGATGCTTTCTTT
NA	TRBV12-3/TRBV12-4	many	TRBJ2-5	CASSAAGETQYF	TGTGCCAGCTCCGCCGCGGGGGAGACCCAGTACTTC
TRBD1	TRBV12-3/TRBV12-4	many	TRBJ1-1	CASIRTGANTEAFF	TGTGCCAGCATTAGGACAGGCGCGAACACTGAAGCTTTCTTT
NA	TRBV7-2	many	TRBJ1-6	CASSLYVAISPLHF	TGTGCCAGCAGCTTGTATGTGGCGATTTCACCCCTCCACTTT
TRBD1	TRBV5-1	few	TRBJ1-1	CASSFPAGQANTEAFF	TGCGCCAGCAGCTTTCCTGCGGGACAGGCTAACACTGAAGCTTTCTTT
NA	TRBV4-2	many	TRBJ2-7	CASSQDQWQGIGEQYF	TGTGCCAGCAGCCAAGATCAGTGGCAGGGGATAGGGGAGCAGTACTTC
NA	TRBV18	few	TRBJ1-1	CASSPPKGEGTEAFF	TGTGCCAGCTCACCACCGAAGGGAGAAGGGACTGAAGCTTTCTTT
NA	TRBV7-9	many	TRBJ2-7	CASSDRDRYEQYF	TGTGCCAGCAGCGACCGGGACCGCTACGAGCAGTACTTC
TRBD2	TRBV10-1	many	TRBJ2-3	CASSESGLDGDTQYF	TGCGCCAGCAGTGAGTCGGGACTAGATGGAGATACGCAGTATTTT
NA	TRBV20-1	few	TRBJ1-1	CSASGTENTEAFF	TGCAGTGCTAGCGGGACGGAGAACACTGAAGCTTTCTTT
NA	TRBV10-3	many	TRBJ2-1	CAISVLADDEQFF	TGTGCCATCAGTGTCCTAGCTGACGATGAGCAGTTCTTC
NA	TRBV19	NA	TRBJ2-7	CASSLAGRGYEQYF	TGTGCCAGTAGTCTCGCGGGCCGGGGCTACGAGCAGTACTTC
NA	TRBV7-9	many	TRBJ2-3	CASPRGDTDTQYF	TGTGCCAGCCCTAGGGGGGACACAGATACGCAGTATTTT
TRBD1	TRBV24-1	many	TRBJ2-1	CATSATGGFNEQFF	TGTGCCACCAGTGCGACAGGGGGATTCAATGAGCAGTTCTTC
NA	TRBV19	NA	TRBJ2-7	CASSEGGTGAYEQYF	TGTGCCAGTAGTGAGGGGGGGACAGGAGCCTACGAGCAGTACTTC
TRBD2	TRBV13	few	TRBJ2-3	CASSPASSGGPDTQYF	TGTGCCAGCAGCCCAGCCTCTAGCGGGGGACCAGATACGCAGTATTTT
NA	TRBV6-6	NA	TRBJ1-1	CASSPRWVDTEAFF	TGTGCCAGCAGCCCCCGATGGGTCGACACTGAAGCTTTCTTT
TRBD1	TRBV12-3/TRBV12-4	many	TRBJ2-3	CASSPRGSSDTQYF	TGTGCCAGCAGTCCCAGGGGGAGTTCAGATACGCAGTATTTT
NA	TRBV12-3/TRBV12-4	NA	TRBJ2-3	CASSFQVGNTQYF	TGTGCCAGCAGTTTTCAGGTCGGAAATACGCAGTATTTT
TRBD1	TRBV7-2	many	TRBJ2-5	CASSLALRDRGFETQYF	TGTGCCAGCAGCTTAGCGCTAAGGGACAGGGGGTTTGAGACCCAGTACTTC
NA	TRBV15	many	TRBJ2-3	CATSRGRGTDTQYF	TGTGCCACCAGCAGAGGCAGGGGCACAGATACGCAGTATTTT
TRBD1	TRBV29-1	few	TRBJ2-7	CSYRTGDHEQYF	TGCAGCTATCGGACAGGGGACCACGAGCAGTACTTC
TRBD1	TRBV2	NA	TRBJ1-5	CAIQGQGNQPQHF	TGTGCCATCCAAGGACAGGGCAATCAGCCCCAGCATTTT
TRBD1	TRBV7-2	few	TRBJ1-2	CASSAGGWDRANYGYTF	TGTGCCAGCAGCGCCGGAGGCTGGGACAGGGCGAATTATGGCTACACCTTC
TRBD1	TRBV28	NA	TRBJ1-5	CASSSLTRDRGRGPQHF	TGTGCCAGCAGTTCGCTAACTAGGGACAGGGGGAGGGGGCCCCAGCATTTT
TRBD1	TRBV14	many	TRBJ2-1	CASSQVGQGRNEQFF	TGTGCCAGCAGCCAAGTAGGACAGGGTAGAAATGAGCAGTTCTTC
TRBD1	TRBV12-3/TRBV12-4	many	TRBJ2-5	CASRATGVQETQYF	TGTGCCAGCAGAGCGACAGGGGTCCAAGAGACCCAGTACTTC
TRBD1	TRBV5-1	NA	TRBJ1-1	CASSVGQEKAFF	TGCGCCAGCAGCGTGGGACAGGAGAAAGCTTTCTTT
TRBD2	TRBV7-8	NA	TRBJ2-3	CASSLAPLAGGLSTDTQYF	TGTGCCAGCAGCTTAGCGCCGCTAGCGGGAGGACTAAGCACAGATACGCAGTATTTT
NA	TRBV7-8	many	TRBJ2-7	CASSLRRGRDLSEQYF	TGTGCCAGCAGCCTCCGACGGGGTCGGGACTTAAGCGAGCAGTACTTC
NA	TRBV7-2	many	TRBJ2-1	CASSARLTSRGEQFF	TGTGCCAGCAGCGCCCGACTAACTAGCCGGGGGGAGCAGTTCTTC
NA	TRBV14	many	TRBJ2-3	CASSQSPGLDTDTQYF	TGTGCCAGCAGCCAATCACCCGGGCTTGACACAGATACGCAGTATTTT